The present entry profiles one T cell receptor beta chain with its context. This CDR3 region has 14 residues. CDR1 LGHNA and CDR2 YSLEER come from the germline V gene. V gave up 2 bases and J gave up 7 bases, with 14 bases separating them. 13 Jbeta primers and 60 Vbeta primers were used for the PCR. Generated by immunoSEQ multiplex PCR, the TCRdb table keeps only in-frame clones and is missing some. The sample holds approximately 120,000 clones, roughly 80% seen once. These data come from a study of cytomegalovirus exposure and HLA in healthy donors. This clonotype was sampled from a woman aged 40 to 50 in good health and CMV-seropositive. The sample was PBMCs. The genes are TRBV4-3 and TRBJ1-2; D gene uncertain. The CDR3 DNA sequence: TGCGCCAGCAGCCAATCTTCGGGTTGGAGTGGCTACACCTTC. As protein: CASSQSSGWSGYTF.